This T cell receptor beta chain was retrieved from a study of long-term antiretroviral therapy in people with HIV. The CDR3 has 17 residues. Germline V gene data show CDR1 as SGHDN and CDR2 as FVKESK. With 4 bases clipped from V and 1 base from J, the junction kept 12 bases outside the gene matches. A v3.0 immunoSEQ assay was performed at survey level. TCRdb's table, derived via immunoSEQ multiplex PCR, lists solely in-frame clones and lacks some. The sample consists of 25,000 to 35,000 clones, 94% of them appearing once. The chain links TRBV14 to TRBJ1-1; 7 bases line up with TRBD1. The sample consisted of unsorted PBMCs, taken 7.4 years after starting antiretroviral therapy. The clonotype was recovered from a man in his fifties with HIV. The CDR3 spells CASSLRLPGTANTEAFF. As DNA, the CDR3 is TGTGCCAGCAGCCTTCGTCTCCCGGGGACAGCGAACACTGAAGCTTTCTTT. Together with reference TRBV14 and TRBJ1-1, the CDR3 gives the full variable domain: EAGVTQFPSHSVIEKGQTVTLRCDPISGHDNLYWYRRVMGKEIKFLLHFVKESKQDESGMPNNRFLAERTGGTYSTLKVQPAELEDSGVYFCASSLRLPGTANTEAFFGQGTRLTVV.